The sequence of this T cell receptor beta chain was determined in a study of T-cell reconstitution after alpha-beta-depleted transplantation in children. Unique molecular identifiers tagged the TCRbeta library. MiXCR, applied by TCRdb to the PCR reads, yields one record per CDR3 protein. The sample carries 150,000 to 200,000 distinct CDR3 sequences, about 6.8% recorded once. This clonotype was counted at least ten times. V lost 3 bases, J lost 2 bases, and 7 bases lay in between. This CDR3 spans 12 amino acids. Germline assignment: CDR1 GTSNPN and CDR2 SVGIG (reference sequence). Sequencing was performed on PBMCs from the stem cell graft donor, taken from the stem cell graft. This clonotype was sampled from a human donor who donated a stem cell graft to a child with Wiskott-Aldrich syndrome. The chain recombines TRBV30 with TRBJ1-2; no firm D call. CDR3 region: CAWRRQNYGYTF. CDR3 in DNA: TGTGCCTGGAGACGGCAGAACTATGGCTACACCTTC.